This TCR beta chain was captured by sequencing in a study of blood T cell repertoires in COVID-19. In the study overall: Samples taken during acute and convalescent COVID-19 were collected in the United States, Italy and Spain.

V lost 4 bases and J lost 0; bases outside the gene matches: 10. The CDR3 sequence is 18 residues long. Germline V gene data show CDR1 as SGDLS and CDR2 as YYNGEE. The assay was immunoSEQ multiplex PCR, and TCRdb's table has in-frame clones only and misses some. The data contain some 83,000 clones, 84% of them singletons. Sequencing was carried out using peripheral blood. V usage is TRBV9 and J usage is TRBJ2-1; the match to TRBD2 covers 10 bases. The clonotype originates from a man in his fifties or sixties with acute or convalescent COVID-19. CDR3 in DNA: TGTGCCAGCAGCCCCGGACTAGCGGCTCTATTCTCCTACAATGAGCAGTTCTTC. Encoded protein: CASSPGLAALFSYNEQFF.